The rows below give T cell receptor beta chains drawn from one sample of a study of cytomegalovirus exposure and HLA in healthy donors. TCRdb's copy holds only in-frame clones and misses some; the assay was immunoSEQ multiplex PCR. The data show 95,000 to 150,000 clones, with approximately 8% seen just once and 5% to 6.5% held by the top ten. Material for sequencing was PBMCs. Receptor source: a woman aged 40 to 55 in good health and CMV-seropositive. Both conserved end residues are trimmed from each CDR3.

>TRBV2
ASSPGTAYGYT
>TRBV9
ASSPPAQGFVTEAF
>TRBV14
ASSPPVGHWGYT
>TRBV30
AWSGVNTEAF
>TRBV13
ASSYRDIGTDTQY
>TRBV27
ASSYSRGAYEQY
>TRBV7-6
ASSGGGLGYGYT
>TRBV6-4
ASSSGTSGSDTQY
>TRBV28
ASSANWLTGFSGH
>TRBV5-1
ASSQKWALAIQETQY
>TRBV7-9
ASSTGTGGFMNTEAF
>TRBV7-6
ASGRRGLNSPLH
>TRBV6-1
ASSEVLLQPQH
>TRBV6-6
ASSRLAGLETQY
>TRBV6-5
ASSPGQLNTEAF
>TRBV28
ASSLSDTYTEAF
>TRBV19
ASSIGRGRDTEAF
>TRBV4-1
ASSQDGAGGSLGDTEAF
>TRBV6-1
ASSEVSRFNEKLF
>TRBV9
ASSPTGSYGYT
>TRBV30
AWSFPRRAVANYGYT
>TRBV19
ASSKESGSLSEPQH
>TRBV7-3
ASSLDTYNEQF
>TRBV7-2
ASSLRGLSLSWRTDTQY
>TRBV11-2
ASSKDRGNEKLF
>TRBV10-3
AISVGQGGLADTQY
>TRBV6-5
ASSYYRENTEAF
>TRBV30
AWTRGAPDTQY
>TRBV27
ASSPGTGGWSYEQY
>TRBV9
ASSVGGGGTYEQY
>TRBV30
AWSRGGNNQPQH
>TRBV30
AWRQGEYGYT
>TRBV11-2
ASSLVEWTSGSSTDTQY
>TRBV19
ASSSGHRLGNEQF
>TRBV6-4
ASSLDRGSYEQY
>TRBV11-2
ASSLGDRGTEAF
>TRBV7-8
ASSPRTGYEQY
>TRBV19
ASSPGTGGTEAF
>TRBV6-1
ASSVGQNTEAF
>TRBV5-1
ASQLAANQETQY
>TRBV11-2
ASSLERGQPQH
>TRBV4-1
ASSQESSGGPYEQY
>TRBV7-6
ASSGSGGSSYNEQF
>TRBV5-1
ASSWAGRRSTDTQY
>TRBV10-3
AISEYRGQPQH
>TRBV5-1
ASSFDGSGENEQF
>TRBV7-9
ASSPLAGGHQETQY